Listed below are T cell receptor beta chains from one sample, sequenced in a study of PD-1 blockade in classical Hodgkin lymphoma. Clones were read by immunoSEQ multiplex PCR, and TCRdb kept only the in-frame ones, dropping some. The sample carries just over 50,000 clones, around 73% recorded once. Specimen: peripheral blood mononuclear cells (PBMCs), collected before the second cycle of nivolumab. Every receptor here comes from a human donor with classical Hodgkin lymphoma. Each CDR3 is given with its conserved first and last residue. A D gene is named only where the DNA matches it firmly. Rows may omit the clone size; those that give it use once, few, many or a size class.

>TRBJ2-3|TRBV6-5|NA|NA
CASSYGQLQDTQYF
TGTGCCAGCAGTTACGGACAGCTTCAAGATACGCAGTATTTT
>TRBJ1-1|TRBV6-6|TRBD1|NA
CASSNAGTGGTEAFF
TGTGCCAGCAGTAACGCCGGGACAGGCGGCACTGAAGCTTTCTTT
>TRBJ2-7|TRBV4-3|NA|NA
CASSQEAGGSYEQYF
TGCGCCAGCAGCCAGGAAGCGGGTGGCTCCTACGAGCAGTACTTC
>TRBJ2-2|TRBV27|NA|NA
CASSLKPPGAGELFF
TGTGCCAGCAGTTTAAAACCTCCGGGAGCCGGGGAGCTGTTTTTT
>TRBJ1-1|TRBV6-5|NA|few
CASSPTGNTEAFF
TGTGCCAGCAGCCCCACAGGGAACACTGAAGCTTTCTTT
>TRBJ2-3|TRBV2|NA|few
CASRTGLGYTDTQYF
TGTGCCAGCAGGACAGGATTAGGGTACACAGATACGCAGTATTTT
>TRBJ1-2|TRBV30|TRBD1|few
CAWTRRGAYGYTF
TGTGCCTGGACCCGCAGGGGGGCCTATGGCTACACCTTC
>TRBJ1-1|TRBV19|NA|NA
CASSAGLFMNTEAFF
TGTGCCAGTAGTGCGGGTCTTTTCATGAACACTGAAGCTTTCTTT
>TRBJ1-2|TRBV6-1|TRBD1|NA
CASSATGVAYGYTF
TGTGCCAGCAGTGCAACAGGGGTAGCCTATGGCTACACCTTC
>TRBJ2-3|TRBV28|NA|once
CASSFRQRQYF
TGTGCCAGCAGTTTTCGGCAGAGGCAGTATTTT
>TRBJ2-1|TRBV29-1|NA|NA
CSVIKDEQFF
TGCAGCGTTATTAAGGATGAGCAGTTCTTC
>TRBJ2-7|TRBV30|NA|NA
CAWSLIGVGAGEQYF
TGTGCCTGGAGCCTCATTGGGGTGGGAGCGGGCGAGCAGTACTTC
>TRBJ2-7|TRBV6-4|TRBD2|few
CASLSPGGEQYF
TGTGCCAGCCTGTCGCCGGGAGGCGAGCAGTACTTC
>TRBJ2-3|TRBV27|NA|once
CASSRTYSDTQYF
TGTGCCAGCAGCCGGACCTACTCGGATACGCAGTATTTT